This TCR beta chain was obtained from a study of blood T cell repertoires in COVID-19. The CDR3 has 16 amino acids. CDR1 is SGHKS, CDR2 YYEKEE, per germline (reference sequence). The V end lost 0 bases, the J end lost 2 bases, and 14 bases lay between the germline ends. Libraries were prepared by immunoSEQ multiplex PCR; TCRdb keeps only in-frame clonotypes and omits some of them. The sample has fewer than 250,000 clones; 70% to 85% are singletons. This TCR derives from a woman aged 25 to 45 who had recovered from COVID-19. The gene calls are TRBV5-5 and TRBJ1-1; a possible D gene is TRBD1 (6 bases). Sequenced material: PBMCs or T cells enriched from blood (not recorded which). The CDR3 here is CASSLAAGAVNTEAFF. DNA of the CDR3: TGTGCCAGCAGCTTGGCGGCAGGGGCGGTCAACACTGAAGCTTTCTTT.